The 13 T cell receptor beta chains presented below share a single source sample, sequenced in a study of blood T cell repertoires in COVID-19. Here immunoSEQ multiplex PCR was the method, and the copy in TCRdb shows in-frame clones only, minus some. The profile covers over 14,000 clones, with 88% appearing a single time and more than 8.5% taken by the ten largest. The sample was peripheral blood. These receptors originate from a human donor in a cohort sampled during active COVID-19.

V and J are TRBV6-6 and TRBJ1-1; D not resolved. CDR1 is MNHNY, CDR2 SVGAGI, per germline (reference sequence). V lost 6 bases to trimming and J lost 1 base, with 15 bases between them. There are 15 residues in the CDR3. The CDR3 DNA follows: TGTGCCAGCAGCCCCCTCCAACTACAGAACACTGAAGCTTTCTTT. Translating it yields CASSPLQLQNTEAFF.

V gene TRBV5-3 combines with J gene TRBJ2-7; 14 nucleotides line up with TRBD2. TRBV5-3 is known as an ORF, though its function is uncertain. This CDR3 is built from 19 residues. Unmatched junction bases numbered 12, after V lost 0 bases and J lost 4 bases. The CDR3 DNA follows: TGTGCCAGAAGCTTGGAGGGGACTAGCGGGAGAGTCGAGGCGTACGAGCAGTACTTC. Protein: CARSLEGTSGRVEAYEQYF.

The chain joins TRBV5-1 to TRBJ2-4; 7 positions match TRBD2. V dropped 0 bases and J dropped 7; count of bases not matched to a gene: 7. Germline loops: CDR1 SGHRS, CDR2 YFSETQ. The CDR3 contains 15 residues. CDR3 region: CASSLDTSVPNIQYF. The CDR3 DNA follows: TGCGCCAGCAGCTTGGATACTAGCGTTCCGAACATTCAGTACTTC. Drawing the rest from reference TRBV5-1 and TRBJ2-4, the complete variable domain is KAGVTQTPRYLIKTRGQQVTLSCSPISGHRSVSWYQQTPGQGLQFLFEYFSETQRNKGNFPGRFSGRQFSNSRSEMNVSTLELGDSALYLCASSLDTSVPNIQYFGAGTRLSVL.

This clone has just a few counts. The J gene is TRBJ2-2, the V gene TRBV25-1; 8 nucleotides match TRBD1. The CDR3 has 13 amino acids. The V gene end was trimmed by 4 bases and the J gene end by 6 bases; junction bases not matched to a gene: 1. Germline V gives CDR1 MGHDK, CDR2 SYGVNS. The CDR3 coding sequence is TGTGCCAGCAGTGGACAGGGGCCCGGGGAGCTGTTTTTT. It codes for CASSGQGPGELFF.

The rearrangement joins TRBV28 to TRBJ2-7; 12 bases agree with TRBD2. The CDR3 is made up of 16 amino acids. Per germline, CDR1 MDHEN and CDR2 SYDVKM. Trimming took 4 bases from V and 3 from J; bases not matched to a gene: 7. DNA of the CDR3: TGTGCCAGCAGTTCCCTGACTAGCGGGAGTATCTACGAGCAGTACTTC. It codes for CASSSLTSGSIYEQYF.

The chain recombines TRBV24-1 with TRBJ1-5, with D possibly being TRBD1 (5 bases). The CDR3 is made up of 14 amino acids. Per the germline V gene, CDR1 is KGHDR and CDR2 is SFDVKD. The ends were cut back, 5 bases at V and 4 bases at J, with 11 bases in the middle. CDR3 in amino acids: CATSVGPGNQPQHF. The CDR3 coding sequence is TGTGCCACCAGTGTTGGGCCAGGGAATCAGCCCCAGCATTTT.

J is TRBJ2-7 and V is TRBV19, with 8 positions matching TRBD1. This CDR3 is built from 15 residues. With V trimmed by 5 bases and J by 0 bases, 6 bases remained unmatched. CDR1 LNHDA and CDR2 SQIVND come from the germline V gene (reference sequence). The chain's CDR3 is CASSDPGGASYEQYF. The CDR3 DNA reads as TGTGCCAGTAGTGACCCAGGGGGCGCCTCCTACGAGCAGTACTTC.

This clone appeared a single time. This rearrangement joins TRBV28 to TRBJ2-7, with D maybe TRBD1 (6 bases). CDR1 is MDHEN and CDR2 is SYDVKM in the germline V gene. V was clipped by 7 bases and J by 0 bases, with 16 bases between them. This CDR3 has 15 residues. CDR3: CASTSPGHSSYEQYF. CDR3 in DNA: TGTGCCAGCACCTCCCCGGGACACAGCTCCTACGAGCAGTACTTC.

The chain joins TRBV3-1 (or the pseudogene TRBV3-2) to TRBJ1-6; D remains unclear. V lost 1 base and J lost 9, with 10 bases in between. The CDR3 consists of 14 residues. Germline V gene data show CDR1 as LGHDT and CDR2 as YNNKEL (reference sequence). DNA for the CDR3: TGTGCCAGCAGCCAAGCTCGGGAGTTTTCACCCCTCCACTTT. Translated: CASSQAREFSPLHF.

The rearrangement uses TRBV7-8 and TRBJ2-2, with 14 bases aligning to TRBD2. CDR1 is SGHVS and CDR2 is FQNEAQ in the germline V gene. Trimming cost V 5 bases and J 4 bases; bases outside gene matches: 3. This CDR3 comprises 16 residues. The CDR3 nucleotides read TGTGCCAGCAGCCAAGGACTAGCGGGAGGCACCGGGGAGCTGTTTTTT. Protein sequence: CASSQGLAGGTGELFF.

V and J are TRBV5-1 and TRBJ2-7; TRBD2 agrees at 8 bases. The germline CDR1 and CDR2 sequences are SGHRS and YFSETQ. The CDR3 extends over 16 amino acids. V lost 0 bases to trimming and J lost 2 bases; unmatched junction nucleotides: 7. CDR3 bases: TGCGCCAGCAGCTTGGGTTTTGGAGCGGGGGCCTACGAGCAGTACTTC. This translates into CASSLGFGAGAYEQYF.

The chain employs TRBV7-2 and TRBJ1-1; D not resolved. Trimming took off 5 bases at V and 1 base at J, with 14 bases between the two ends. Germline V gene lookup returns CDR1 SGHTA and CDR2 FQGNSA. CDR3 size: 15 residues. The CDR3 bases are TGTGCCAGCAGCGATTTCGGAAGCGGGAACACTGAAGCTTTCTTT. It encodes CASSDFGSGNTEAFF.

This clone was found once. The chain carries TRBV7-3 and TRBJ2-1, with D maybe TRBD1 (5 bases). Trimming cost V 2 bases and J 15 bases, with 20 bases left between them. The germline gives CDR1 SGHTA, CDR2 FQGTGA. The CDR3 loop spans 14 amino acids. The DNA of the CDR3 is TGTGCCAGCAGCTTAGCAAGGACACCGGAGAGTCTGTTCTTC. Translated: CASSLARTPESLFF.